Listed below are T cell receptor beta chains from one sample, sequenced in a study of blood T cell repertoires in COVID-19. TCRdb keeps only in-frame clones here, not all; method: immunoSEQ multiplex PCR. The profile covers 150,000 to 250,000 clones, with roughly 80% appearing a single time and 7.5% taken by the ten largest. Material: PBMCs or T cells enriched from blood (not recorded which). These receptors all come from a middle-aged man who had recovered from COVID-19. CDR3s include the opening cysteine and the closing phenylalanine or tryptophan. D genes are given only for firm matches. The size entry is marked missing in some rows and otherwise reads once, few, many or a size class.

CASSLAGRGSPLHF,TGCGCCAGCAGCTTGGCAGGGCGGGGATCACCCCTCCACTTT,NA,TRBV5-1,NA,TRBJ1-6
CASSLVDRSTEAFF,TGTGCCAGCAGCTTAGTAGATAGGAGCACTGAAGCTTTCTTT,NA,TRBV7-9,NA,TRBJ1-1
CASSRLAGGTYNEQFF,TGTGCCAGCAGTCGGCTAGCGGGGGGGACCTACAATGAGCAGTTCTTC,TRBD2,TRBV2,NA,TRBJ2-1
CATSDPGLAGDYNEQFF,TGTGCCACCAGTGACCCCGGACTAGCGGGGGACTACAATGAGCAGTTCTTC,TRBD2,TRBV24-1,NA,TRBJ2-1
CASSYSGGMAAFF,TGTGCCAGCAGTTACTCCGGGGGGATGGCGGCTTTCTTT,NA,TRBV6-5,NA,TRBJ1-1
CASSLDPGGNTGELFF,TGTGCCAGCAGCTTGGATCCAGGGGGCAACACCGGGGAGCTGTTTTTT,TRBD1,TRBV5-4,NA,TRBJ2-2
CASSIDLQGAYTF,TGTGCCAGTAGTATAGATCTACAGGGCGCCTACACCTTC,NA,TRBV19,few,TRBJ1-2
CASKPGWRDYGYTF,TGTGCCAGCAAACCGGGGTGGAGGGACTATGGCTACACCTTC,NA,TRBV5-4,NA,TRBJ1-2
CATSDSPGYNQPQHF,TGTGCCACCAGTGACTCGCCAGGGTACAATCAGCCCCAGCATTTT,NA,TRBV24-1,NA,TRBJ1-5
CASSPVRSGTGYGYTF,TGTGCCAGTAGTCCCGTGAGATCGGGGACAGGCTATGGCTACACCTTC,TRBD1,TRBV19,NA,TRBJ1-2
CASSPDRTFFQGGELFF,TGTGCCAGCAGTCCCGACAGGACCTTTTTCCAGGGCGGGGAGCTGTTTTTT,NA,TRBV28,NA,TRBJ2-2
CASSYDSLGSDTQYF,TGTGCCAGCAGTTACGACAGCCTAGGTTCGGATACGCAGTATTTT,NA,TRBV6-2/TRBV6-3,NA,TRBJ2-3
CASSLDGRGEKLFF,TGTGCCAGCAGCTTAGATGGCAGGGGTGAAAAACTGTTTTTT,NA,TRBV7-9,NA,TRBJ1-4
CASSIQVLAGNTF,TGTGCCAGCAGCATCCAGGTTCTTGCGGGTAACACCTTC,NA,TRBV11-2,NA,TRBJ1-2
CASRFGGGYTF,TGTGCCAGCAGGTTCGGGGGGGGCTACACCTTC,NA,TRBV12-3/TRBV12-4,NA,TRBJ1-2
CASSLNRGGPLHF,TGTGCCAGCAGCTTAAACCGGGGAGGACCCCTCCACTTT,NA,TRBV7-2,NA,TRBJ1-6
CASSSPAGPGGHTQYF,TGCGCCAGCAGCTCCCCCGCGGGGCCCGGCGGCCATACGCAGTATTTT,NA,TRBV5-1,NA,TRBJ2-3
CASSQDLGTVNQPQHF,TGCGCCAGCAGCCAAGATCTGGGGACAGTCAATCAGCCCCAGCATTTT,TRBD1,TRBV4-3,NA,TRBJ1-5
CASSRHPTNTGELFF,TGTGCCAGCAGTCGCCACCCTACGAACACCGGGGAGCTGTTTTTT,NA,TRBV6-5,NA,TRBJ2-2
CAFSGGSYNEQFF,TGTGCCTTTAGCGGGGGGAGTTACAATGAGCAGTTCTTC,TRBD2,TRBV30,NA,TRBJ2-1
CASSLYGTDSNQPQHF,TGTGCCAGCAGCTTATACGGGACAGATAGCAATCAGCCCCAGCATTTT,TRBD1,TRBV7-2,NA,TRBJ1-5
CASSQDVQGWVENTEAFF,TGCGCCAGCAGCCAAGATGTCCAGGGGTGGGTTGAAAACACTGAAGCTTTCTTT,NA,TRBV4-1,NA,TRBJ1-1
CASSYSARTGANSPLHF,TGTGCCAGCAGTTACTCGGCGAGGACAGGAGCTAATTCACCCCTCCACTTT,TRBD1,TRBV6-2/TRBV6-3,NA,TRBJ1-6
CTGLERGGRDEQFF,TGCACCGGGCTCGAGCGGGGGGGCCGCGATGAGCAGTTCTTC,NA,TRBV1,NA,TRBJ2-1
CARSVRGIGNEKLFF,TGTGCCAGAAGCGTGCGGGGCATCGGGAATGAAAAACTGTTTTTT,NA,TRBV5-3,NA,TRBJ1-4
CATSVGETAGNNEQFF,TGTGCCACCAGCGTTGGGGAGACAGCGGGGAACAATGAGCAGTTCTTC,TRBD2,TRBV15,once,TRBJ2-1
CASSLQGTGELFF,TGCGCCAGCAGCCTACAGGGGACCGGGGAGCTGTTTTTT,TRBD1,TRBV5-1,NA,TRBJ2-2
CASRLEIAGELFF,TGTGCCAGCAGGCTAGAAATCGCCGGGGAGCTGTTTTTT,NA,TRBV25-1,NA,TRBJ2-2
CAISDLQEEAFF,TGTGCCATCAGTGACTTGCAGGAAGAAGCTTTCTTT,NA,TRBV10-3,NA,TRBJ1-1
CASSPRRGGVAGYTF,TGTGCCAGCAGCCCGAGAAGAGGAGGGGTAGCGGGCTACACCTTC,NA,TRBV6-2/TRBV6-3,NA,TRBJ1-2